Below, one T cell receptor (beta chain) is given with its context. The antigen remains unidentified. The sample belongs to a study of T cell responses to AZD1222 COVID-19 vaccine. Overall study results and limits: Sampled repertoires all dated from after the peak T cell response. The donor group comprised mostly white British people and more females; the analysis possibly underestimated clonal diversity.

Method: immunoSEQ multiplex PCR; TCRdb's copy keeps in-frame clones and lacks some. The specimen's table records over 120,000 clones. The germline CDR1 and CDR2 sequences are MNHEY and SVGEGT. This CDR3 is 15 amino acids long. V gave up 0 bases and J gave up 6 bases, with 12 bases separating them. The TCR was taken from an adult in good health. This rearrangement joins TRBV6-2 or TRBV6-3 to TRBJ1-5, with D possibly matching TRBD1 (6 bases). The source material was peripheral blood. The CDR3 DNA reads TGTGCCAGCAGTTACTCGATGGTGGGGGCTCAGCCCCAGCATTTT. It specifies CASSYSMVGAQPQHF.